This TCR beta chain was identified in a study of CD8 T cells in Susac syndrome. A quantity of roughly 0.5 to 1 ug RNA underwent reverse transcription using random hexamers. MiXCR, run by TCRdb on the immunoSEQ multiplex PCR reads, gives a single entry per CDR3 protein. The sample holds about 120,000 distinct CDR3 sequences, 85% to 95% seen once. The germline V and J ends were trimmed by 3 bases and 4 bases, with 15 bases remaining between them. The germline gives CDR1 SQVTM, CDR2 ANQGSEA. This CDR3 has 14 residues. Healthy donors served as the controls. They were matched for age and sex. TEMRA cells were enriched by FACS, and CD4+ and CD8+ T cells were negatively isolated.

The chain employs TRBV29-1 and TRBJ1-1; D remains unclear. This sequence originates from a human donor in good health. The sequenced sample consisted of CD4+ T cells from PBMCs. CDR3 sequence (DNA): TGCAGCGTTGACAAGTCGGGGTTAAGCACTGAAGCTTTCTTT. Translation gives CSVDKSGLSTEAFF.